This record concerns one T cell receptor (beta chain) sequence. Germline loops: CDR1 SGHNT, CDR2 YENEEA. The V gene end was trimmed by 5 bases and the J gene end by 6 bases; junction bases not matched to a gene: 4. This CDR3 is 16 amino acids long. Profiled with immunoSEQ multiplex PCR; TCRdb holds only in-frame clones, not every one. In the table there are roughly 160,000 clones, approximately 81% of which are singletons. The study recruited people aged 18 to 89 years across about 25 US areas. The data were obtained in a study of blood T cell repertoires in COVID-19. Across the whole study: T cells, B-cell-depleted T cells, or PBMCs provided the cDNA or gDNA that served as material.

This sequence originates from a woman in her thirties or forties with acute COVID-19. This chain links TRBV11-3 with TRBJ2-1, with 16 positions matching TRBD2. The sequenced sample consisted of PBMCs or T cells enriched from blood (not recorded which). CDR3 sequence (DNA): TGTGCCAGCAGCACCGGGACTAGCGGGAGGGGCAATGAGCAGTTCTTC. Translation gives CASSTGTSGRGNEQFF.